The T cell receptor (beta chain) under discussion was sequenced for a study of tumor-infiltrating lymphocytes in primary liver carcinoma. Both RNA and DNA were isolated together from about 21-30 mg of bulk tissue that had not been sorted. The CDR3 contains 18 residues. CDR1 and CDR2 from the germline V gene are LGHNA and YNFKEQ. As to this clonotype: Germline and junction disagree at one end, which may indicate a read error.

A constant-region primer served to make TCR beta cDNA from roughly 480 ng total RNA. Generation of the TCR beta libraries relied on three nested multiplex PCR rounds using slightly modified ARM-PCR. TRBV1-TRBV30 forward primers paired with a C-beta reverse primer drove the first two PCR rounds, about 9 cycles each. TCRdb processed the multiplex PCR reads anew with MiXCR; each CDR3 protein has one entry. Of some 180,000 distinct CDR3 sequences listed, around 81% are singletons. The receptor's source is a man aged 35-49 years with primary liver carcinoma and hepatitis B virus infection. The sequencing input was tumor tissue from primary liver carcinoma. V gene TRBV4-2 combines with J gene TRBJ2-5; 14 bases agree with TRBD2. The CDR3 bases are TGTCCTAGCAGCCTAACGACTAGCGGGAGGGCCGGCTCGGAGACGCAGTACTTC. Translation: CPSSLTTSGRAGSETQYF.